Presented here are 5 T cell receptor beta chains from one specimen sequenced in a study of glioma-infiltrating T cells after dendritic cell vaccination. Assay: immunoSEQ multiplex PCR; the TCRdb copy retains only in-frame clones and omits some. The table has tens of thousands of clones, about 80% seen once. The starting material was blood, obtained before dendritic cell vaccination. The receptors here all came from a human donor with glioblastoma.

This clone was observed a single time. CDR3 in DNA: TGTGCCAGTAGTCCCGCCAGGGTTCGGACCGGGGAGCTGTTTTTT. This translates into CASSPARVRTGELFF. V gene TRBV19 combines with J gene TRBJ2-2; D might be TRBD1 (5 bases). Germline CDR1 and CDR2: LNHDA and SQIVND (reference sequence). Trimming took off 5 bases at V and 5 bases at J, with 15 bases between the two ends. The CDR3 contains 15 residues.

This clone came up once. This chain uses TRBV11-2 with TRBJ2-1; D might be TRBD1 (6 bases). This CDR3 is 15 amino acids long. CDR1 is SGHAT and CDR2 is FQNNGV in the germline V gene. The V end was cut by 1 base, the J end by 3 bases, with 10 bases between. The DNA of the CDR3 is TGTGCCAGCAGCTTAGTCGGGACACTCTACAATGAGCAGTTCTTC. The encoded protein is CASSLVGTLYNEQFF. The full variable domain, completed using reference TRBV11-2 and TRBJ2-1, is EAGVAQSPRYKIIEKRQSVAFWCNPISGHATLYWYQQILGQGPKLLIQFQNNGVVDDSQLPKDRFSAERLKGVDSTLKIQPAKLEDSAVYLCASSLVGTLYNEQFFGPGTRLTVL.

This clone was seen more than once but under ten times. The genes are TRBV19 and TRBJ2-2; 7 nucleotides line up with TRBD2. The CDR3 totals 15 residues. Germline assignment: CDR1 LNHDA and CDR2 SQIVND (reference sequence). The V segment lost 6 bases and the J segment 4 bases; nucleotides outside the gene matches: 8. CDR3 amino acids: CASSPLAGVTGELFF. As DNA, the CDR3 is TGTGCCAGTAGCCCCTTGGCGGGGGTCACCGGGGAGCTGTTTTTT.

This clone showed up just once. CDR3 in DNA: TGTGCCATCAGTGTGTCCCCCAAGCCCTCCTACGAGCAGTACTTC. This codes for CAISVSPKPSYEQYF. The rearrangement uses TRBV10-3 and TRBJ2-7; D remains ambiguous. This CDR3 has 15 amino acids. The germline V gene has CDR1 ENHRY and CDR2 SYGVKD. V lost 4 bases, J lost 0 bases, and 13 bases lay in between.

The rearrangement uses TRBV7-2 and TRBJ2-1; 12 nucleotides align to TRBD2. The V gene's germline CDR1 is SGHTA and CDR2 FQGNSA. The V segment lost 2 bases and the J segment 7 bases; nucleotides outside the gene matches: 15. The CDR3 loop spans 19 amino acids. The chain's CDR3 is CASSLNRVRLAGVYNEQFF. The CDR3 DNA is TGTGCCAGCAGCTTAAATCGGGTCCGACTAGCGGGAGTATATAATGAGCAGTTCTTC.